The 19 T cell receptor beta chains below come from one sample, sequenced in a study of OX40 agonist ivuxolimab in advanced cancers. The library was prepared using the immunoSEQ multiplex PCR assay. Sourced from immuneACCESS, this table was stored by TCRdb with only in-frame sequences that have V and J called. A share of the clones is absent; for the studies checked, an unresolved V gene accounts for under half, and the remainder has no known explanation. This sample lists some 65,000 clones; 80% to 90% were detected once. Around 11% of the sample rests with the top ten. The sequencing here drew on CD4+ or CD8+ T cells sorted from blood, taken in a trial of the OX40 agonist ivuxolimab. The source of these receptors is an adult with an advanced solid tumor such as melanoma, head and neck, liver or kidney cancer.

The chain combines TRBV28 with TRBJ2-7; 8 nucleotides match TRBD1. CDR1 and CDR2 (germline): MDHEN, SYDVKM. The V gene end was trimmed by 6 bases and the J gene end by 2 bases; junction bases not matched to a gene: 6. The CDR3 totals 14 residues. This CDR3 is CASSLQGGTYEQYF. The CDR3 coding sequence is TGTGCCAGCAGCCTACAGGGGGGCACCTACGAGCAGTACTTC.

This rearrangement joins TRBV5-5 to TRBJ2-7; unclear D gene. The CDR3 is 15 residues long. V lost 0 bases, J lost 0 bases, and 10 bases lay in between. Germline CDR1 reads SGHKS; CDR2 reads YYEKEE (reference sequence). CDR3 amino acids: CASSLVVGGSYEQYF. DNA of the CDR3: TGTGCCAGCAGCTTGGTAGTTGGCGGCTCCTACGAGCAGTACTTC.

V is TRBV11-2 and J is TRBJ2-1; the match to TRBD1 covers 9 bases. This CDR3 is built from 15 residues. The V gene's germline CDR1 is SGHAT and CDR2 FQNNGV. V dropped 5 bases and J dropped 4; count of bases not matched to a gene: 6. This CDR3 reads CASSTNRGPYNEQFF. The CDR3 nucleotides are TGTGCCAGCAGCACTAACAGGGGGCCATACAATGAGCAGTTCTTC.

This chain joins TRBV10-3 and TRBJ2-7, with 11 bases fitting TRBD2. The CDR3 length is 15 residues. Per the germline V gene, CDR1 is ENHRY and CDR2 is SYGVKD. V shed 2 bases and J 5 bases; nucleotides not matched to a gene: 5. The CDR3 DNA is TGTGCCATCAGTGAGGTGACGACTAGCGGGAACGAGCAGTACTTC. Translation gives CAISEVTTSGNEQYF.

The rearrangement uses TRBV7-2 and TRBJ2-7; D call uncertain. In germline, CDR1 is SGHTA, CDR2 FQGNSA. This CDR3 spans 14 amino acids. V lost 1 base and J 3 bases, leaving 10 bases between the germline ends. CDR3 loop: CASSLEGRLYEQYF. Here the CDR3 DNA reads TGTGCCAGCAGCTTAGAGGGCCGGCTCTACGAGCAGTACTTC.

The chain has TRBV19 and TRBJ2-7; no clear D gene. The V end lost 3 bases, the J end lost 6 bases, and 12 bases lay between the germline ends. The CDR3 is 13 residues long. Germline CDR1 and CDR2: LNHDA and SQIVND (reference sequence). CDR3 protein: CASSISSLGEQYF. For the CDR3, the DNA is TGTGCCAGTAGTATTAGTAGTTTAGGCGAGCAGTACTTC.

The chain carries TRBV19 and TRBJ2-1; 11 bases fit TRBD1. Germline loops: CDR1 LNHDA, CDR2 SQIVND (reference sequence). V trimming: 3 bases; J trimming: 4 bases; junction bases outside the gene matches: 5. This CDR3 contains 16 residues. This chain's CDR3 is CASSIGDRGGYNEQFF. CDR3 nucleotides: TGTGCCAGTAGTATCGGGGACAGGGGGGGATACAATGAGCAGTTCTTC.

The CDR3 bases are TGTGCCAGCAGCGCCACCCGTAGTGAGCAGTTCTTC. The encoded protein is CASSATRSEQFF. The chain couples TRBV9 to TRBJ2-1, with no clear D. The V end was cut by 3 bases, the J end by 9 bases, with 10 bases between. The CDR3 is 12 residues long. CDR1 is SGDLS, CDR2 YYNGEE, per germline.

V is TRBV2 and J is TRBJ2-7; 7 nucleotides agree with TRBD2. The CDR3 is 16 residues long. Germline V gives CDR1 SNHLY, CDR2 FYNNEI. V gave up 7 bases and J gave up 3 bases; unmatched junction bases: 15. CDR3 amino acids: CASIHPGGDYLYEQYF. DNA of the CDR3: TGTGCCAGCATCCATCCTGGGGGGGACTACCTCTACGAGCAGTACTTC. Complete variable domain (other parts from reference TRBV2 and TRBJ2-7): EPEVTQTPSHQVTQMGQEVILRCVPISNHLYFYWYRQILGQKVEFLVSFYNNEISEKSEIFDDQFSVERPDGSNFTLKIRSTKLEDSAMYFCASIHPGGDYLYEQYFGPGTRLTVT.

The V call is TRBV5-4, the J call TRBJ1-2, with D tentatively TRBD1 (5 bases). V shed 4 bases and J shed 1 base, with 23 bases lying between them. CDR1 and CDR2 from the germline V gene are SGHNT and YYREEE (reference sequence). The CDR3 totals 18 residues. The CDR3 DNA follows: TGTGCCAGCAGCCCGGGATCGACAGCCTACGTTAATAACTATGGCTACACCTTC. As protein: CASSPGSTAYVNNYGYTF.

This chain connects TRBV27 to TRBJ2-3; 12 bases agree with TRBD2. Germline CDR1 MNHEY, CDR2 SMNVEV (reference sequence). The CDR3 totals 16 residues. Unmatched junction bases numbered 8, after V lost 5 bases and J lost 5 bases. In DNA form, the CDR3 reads TGTGCCAGCAGTCCCTGGACTAGCGGGGCGAAAGATACGCAGTATTTT. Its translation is CASSPWTSGAKDTQYF.

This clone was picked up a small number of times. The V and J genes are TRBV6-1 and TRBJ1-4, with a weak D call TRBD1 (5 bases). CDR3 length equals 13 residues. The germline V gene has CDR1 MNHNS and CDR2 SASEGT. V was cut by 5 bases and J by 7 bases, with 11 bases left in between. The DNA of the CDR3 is TGTGCCAGCAGTAAACCGGGACCTGAAAAACTGTTTTTT. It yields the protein CASSKPGPEKLFF.

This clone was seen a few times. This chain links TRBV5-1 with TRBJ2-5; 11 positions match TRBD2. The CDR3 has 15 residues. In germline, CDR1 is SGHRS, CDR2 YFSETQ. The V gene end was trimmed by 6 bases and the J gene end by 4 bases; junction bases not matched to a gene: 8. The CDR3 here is CASIASGGFSETQYF. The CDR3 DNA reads TGCGCCAGCATTGCTAGCGGGGGGTTCTCAGAGACCCAGTACTTC.

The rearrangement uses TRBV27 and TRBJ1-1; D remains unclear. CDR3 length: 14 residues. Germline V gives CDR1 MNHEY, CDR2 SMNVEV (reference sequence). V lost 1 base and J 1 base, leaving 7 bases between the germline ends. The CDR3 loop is CASSLLGPNTEAFF. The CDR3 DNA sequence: TGTGCCAGCAGTTTATTGGGTCCGAACACTGAAGCTTTCTTT.

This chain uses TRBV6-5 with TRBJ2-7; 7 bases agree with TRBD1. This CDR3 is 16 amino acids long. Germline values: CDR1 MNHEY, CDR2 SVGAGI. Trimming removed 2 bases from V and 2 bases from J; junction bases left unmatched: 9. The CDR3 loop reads CASSYDWQGVTYEQYF. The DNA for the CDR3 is TGTGCCAGCAGTTACGATTGGCAGGGGGTAACCTACGAGCAGTACTTC.

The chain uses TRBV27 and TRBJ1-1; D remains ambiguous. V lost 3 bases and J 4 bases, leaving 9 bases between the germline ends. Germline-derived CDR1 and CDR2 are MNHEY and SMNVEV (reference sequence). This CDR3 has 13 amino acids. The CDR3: CASSFGTVTEAFF. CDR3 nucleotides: TGTGCCAGCAGTTTCGGCACAGTCACTGAAGCTTTCTTT.

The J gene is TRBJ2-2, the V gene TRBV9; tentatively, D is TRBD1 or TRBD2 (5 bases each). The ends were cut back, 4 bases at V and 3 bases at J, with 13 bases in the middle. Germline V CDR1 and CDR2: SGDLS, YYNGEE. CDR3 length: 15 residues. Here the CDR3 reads CASSPSGAHTGELFF. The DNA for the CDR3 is TGTGCCAGCAGCCCCTCCGGGGCCCACACCGGGGAGCTGTTTTTT.

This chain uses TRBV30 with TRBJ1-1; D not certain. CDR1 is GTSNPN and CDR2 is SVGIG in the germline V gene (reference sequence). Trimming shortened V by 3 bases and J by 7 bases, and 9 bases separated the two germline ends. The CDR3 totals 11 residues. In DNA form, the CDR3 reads TGTGCCTGGAGCGGAGGAATTGAAGCTTTCTTT. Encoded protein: CAWSGGIEAFF.

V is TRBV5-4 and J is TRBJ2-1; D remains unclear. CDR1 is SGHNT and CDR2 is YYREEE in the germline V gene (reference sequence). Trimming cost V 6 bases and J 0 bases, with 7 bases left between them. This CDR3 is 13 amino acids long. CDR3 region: CASKGSSYNEQFF. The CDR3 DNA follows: TGTGCCAGCAAAGGTAGCTCCTACAATGAGCAGTTCTTC.